This T cell receptor (beta chain) was found in a study of CD8+ T cells in alopecia areata. The study's findings and limits: Clonality exceeded that of normal scalp in lesional scalp, most notably in alopecia totalis/universalis. Many expanded lesional clones persisted in scalp and blood during tofacitinib treatment.

RNA extraction was followed by reverse transcription into cDNA, which acted as the sequencing template. Generated by immunoSEQ multiplex PCR, the TCRdb table keeps only in-frame clones and is missing some. This repertoire shows about 200,000 clones, under 40% found once; its top ten account for 0.4% to 0.55%. The V gene's germline CDR1 is SNHLY and CDR2 FYNNEI. This CDR3 has 14 amino acids. Losses at the gene ends were 4 bases for V and 6 bases for J; bases not matched to a gene: 8. Treatment noted: oral pan-JAK inhibitor, 5-10 mg twice daily. Obtained from alopecia areata patients were lesional scalp punch biopsies along with peripheral blood. Turning to this clone: Its antigen remains unidentified.

The receptor comes from a human donor with alopecia areata. Specimen: CD4+ T cells sorted from blood, collected at week 34, from a patient treated with tofacitinib. The genes are TRBV2 and TRBJ1-2; TRBD1 aligns across 7 bases. The CDR3 DNA sequence: TGTGCCAGCAGTGGGGCAGGGGGTACGAATGGCTACACCTTC. This encodes CASSGAGGTNGYTF. Together with reference TRBV2 and TRBJ1-2, the CDR3 gives the full variable domain: EPEVTQTPSHQVTQMGQEVILRCVPISNHLYFYWYRQILGQKVEFLVSFYNNEISEKSEIFDDQFSVERPDGSNFTLKIRSTKLEDSAMYFCASSGAGGTNGYTFGSGTRLTVV.